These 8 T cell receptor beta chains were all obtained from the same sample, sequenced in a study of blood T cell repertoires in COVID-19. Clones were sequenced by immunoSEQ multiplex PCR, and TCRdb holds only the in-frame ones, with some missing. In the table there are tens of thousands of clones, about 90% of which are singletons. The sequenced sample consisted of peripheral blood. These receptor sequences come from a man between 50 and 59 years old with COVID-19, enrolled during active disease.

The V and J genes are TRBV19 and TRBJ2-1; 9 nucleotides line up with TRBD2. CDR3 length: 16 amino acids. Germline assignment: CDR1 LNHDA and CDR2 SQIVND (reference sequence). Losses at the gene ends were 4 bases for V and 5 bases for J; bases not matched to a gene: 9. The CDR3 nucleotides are TGTGCCAGTAGTACCTCGGCAGCGGGGGGCAACAATGAGCAGTTCTTC. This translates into CASSTSAAGGNNEQFF.

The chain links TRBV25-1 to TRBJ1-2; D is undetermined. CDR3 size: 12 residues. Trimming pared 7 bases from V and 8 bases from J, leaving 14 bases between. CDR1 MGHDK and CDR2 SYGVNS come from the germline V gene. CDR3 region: CASNEGVGGYTF. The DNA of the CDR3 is TGTGCCAGCAACGAGGGAGTAGGCGGCTACACCTTC.

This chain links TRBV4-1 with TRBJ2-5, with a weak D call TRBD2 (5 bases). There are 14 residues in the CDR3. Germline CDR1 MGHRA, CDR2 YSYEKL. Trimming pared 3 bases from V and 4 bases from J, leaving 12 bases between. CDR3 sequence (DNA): TGCGCCAGCAGCCAGATAGCGCTTATAGAGACCCAGTACTTC. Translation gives CASSQIALIETQYF.

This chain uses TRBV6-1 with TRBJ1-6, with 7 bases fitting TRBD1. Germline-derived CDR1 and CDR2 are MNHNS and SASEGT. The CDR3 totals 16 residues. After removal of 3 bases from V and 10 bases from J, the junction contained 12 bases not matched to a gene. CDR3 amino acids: CASSEQPGTARSPLHF. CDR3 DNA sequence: TGTGCCAGCAGTGAGCAGCCCGGGACAGCAAGATCACCCCTCCACTTT.

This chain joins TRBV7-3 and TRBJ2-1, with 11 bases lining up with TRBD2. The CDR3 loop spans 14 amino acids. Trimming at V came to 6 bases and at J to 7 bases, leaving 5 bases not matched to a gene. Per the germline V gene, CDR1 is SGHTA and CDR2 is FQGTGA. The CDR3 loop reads CASSLAGGGNEQFF. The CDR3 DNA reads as TGTGCCAGCAGTCTAGCGGGGGGTGGTAATGAGCAGTTCTTC.

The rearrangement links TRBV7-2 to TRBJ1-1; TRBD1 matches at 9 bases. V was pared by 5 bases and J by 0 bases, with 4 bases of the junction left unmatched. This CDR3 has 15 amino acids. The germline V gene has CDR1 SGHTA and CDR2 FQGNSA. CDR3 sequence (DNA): TGTGCCAGCAGCAGGGACAGGGACTTGAACACTGAAGCTTTCTTT. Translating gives CASSRDRDLNTEAFF.

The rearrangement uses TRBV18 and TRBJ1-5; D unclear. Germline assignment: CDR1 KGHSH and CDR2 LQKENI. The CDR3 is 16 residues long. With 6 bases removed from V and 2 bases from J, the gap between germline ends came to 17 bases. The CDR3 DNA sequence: TGTGCCAGCTCGCTCCGAAATACCCGGGGCAATCAGCCCCAGCATTTT. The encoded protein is CASSLRNTRGNQPQHF. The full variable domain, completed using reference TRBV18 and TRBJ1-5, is NAGVMQNPRHLVRRRGQEARLRCSPMKGHSHVYWYRQLPEEGLKFMVYLQKENIIDESGMPKERFSAEFPKEGPSILRIQQVVRGDSAAYFCASSLRNTRGNQPQHFGDGTRLSIL.

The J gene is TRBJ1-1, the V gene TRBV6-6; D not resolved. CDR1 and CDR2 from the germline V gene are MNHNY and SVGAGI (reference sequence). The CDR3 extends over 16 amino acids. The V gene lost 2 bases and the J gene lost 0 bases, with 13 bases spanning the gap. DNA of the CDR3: TGTGCCAGCAGTTACGAGGGCGCAGAGATGAACACTGAAGCTTTCTTT. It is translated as CASSYEGAEMNTEAFF.